These T cell receptor beta chains were read from a single sample in a study of blood T cell repertoires in COVID-19. Only in-frame clones appear in the TCRdb table, and some are missing; sequencing was by immunoSEQ multiplex PCR. The sample contains 200,000 to 300,000 clones, more than 80% of which appear only once. Sequencing input: peripheral blood. Receptor source: a middle-aged woman with acute or convalescent COVID-19. The conserved cysteine and the conserved F or W are not part of the CDR3 here.

v_call: TRBV4-1
cdr3_length: 12
j_call: TRBJ1-2
cdr3_aa: ASSQGDINYGYT

v_call: TRBV30
cdr3_length: 12
j_call: TRBJ2-1
cdr3_aa: AWLRDYNLNEQF

v_call: TRBV5-4
cdr3_length: 12
j_call: TRBJ2-2
cdr3_aa: ASSLAGNTGELF

v_call: TRBV3-1/TRBV3-2
cdr3_length: 14
j_call: TRBJ1-2
cdr3_aa: ASSQDRYRAAAGYT

v_call: TRBV7-2
cdr3_length: 13
j_call: TRBJ2-1
cdr3_aa: ASSLQGHSYNEQF

v_call: TRBV6-2/TRBV6-3
cdr3_length: 16
j_call: TRBJ2-3
cdr3_aa: ASSTVRTSGGNTDTQY

v_call: TRBV25-1
cdr3_length: 12
j_call: TRBJ1-1
cdr3_aa: ASSETGANTEAF

v_call: TRBV15
cdr3_length: 11
j_call: TRBJ1-1
cdr3_aa: ATSTDRHTEAF

v_call: TRBV2
cdr3_length: 10
j_call: TRBJ2-2
cdr3_aa: ASSAGTGELF

v_call: TRBV15
cdr3_length: 13
j_call: TRBJ1-1
cdr3_aa: ATSNDRGQNTEAF

v_call: TRBV13
cdr3_length: 11
j_call: TRBJ2-2
cdr3_aa: ASSLGGTGELF

v_call: TRBV11-2
cdr3_length: 13
j_call: TRBJ1-1
cdr3_aa: ASSFDRISSTEAF

v_call: TRBV15
cdr3_length: 15
j_call: TRBJ1-3
cdr3_aa: ATSRDQPGQGGNTIY

v_call: TRBV6-5
cdr3_length: 13
j_call: TRBJ1-5
cdr3_aa: ASREPQTGNQPQH

v_call: TRBV13
cdr3_length: 14
j_call: TRBJ2-1
cdr3_aa: ASSAWWQGQGDEQF

v_call: TRBV6-5
cdr3_length: 11
j_call: TRBJ1-1
cdr3_aa: ASSSRGGAEAF

v_call: TRBV7-3
cdr3_length: 13
j_call: TRBJ2-3
cdr3_aa: ASSPGTGGTDTQY

v_call: TRBV18
cdr3_length: 12
j_call: TRBJ1-2
cdr3_aa: ASSGDTPNYGYT

v_call: TRBV12-3/TRBV12-4
cdr3_length: 11
j_call: TRBJ1-1
cdr3_aa: ASTQRTGTEAF

v_call: TRBV14
cdr3_length: 13
j_call: TRBJ1-1
cdr3_aa: ASSQVTGRGGEAF

v_call: TRBV5-1
cdr3_length: 12
j_call: TRBJ2-2
cdr3_aa: ASSSGESTGELF

v_call: TRBV7-2
cdr3_length: 12
j_call: TRBJ2-5
cdr3_aa: ASSSRTTEETQY

v_call: TRBV7-3
cdr3_length: 12
j_call: TRBJ1-1
cdr3_aa: ASSLYGQGTEAF

v_call: TRBV5-1
cdr3_length: 13
j_call: TRBJ2-1
cdr3_aa: ASSWGRQGGNEQF

v_call: TRBV5-4
cdr3_length: 13
j_call: TRBJ2-2
cdr3_aa: ASRDPTSHTGELF

v_call: TRBV7-9
cdr3_length: 12
j_call: TRBJ1-2
cdr3_aa: ASSLGARGYGYT

v_call: TRBV19
cdr3_length: 15
j_call: TRBJ1-1
cdr3_aa: ATLHFRFDNGNTEAF

v_call: TRBV19
cdr3_length: 11
j_call: TRBJ1-1
cdr3_aa: ASSMAMNTEAF

v_call: TRBV2
cdr3_length: 13
j_call: TRBJ2-3
cdr3_aa: ASKIGLQRGDTQY

v_call: TRBV30
cdr3_length: 13
j_call: TRBJ2-6
cdr3_aa: AWSRGGAGANVLT

v_call: TRBV5-6
cdr3_length: 12
j_call: TRBJ2-5
cdr3_aa: ASSWTSGAETQY

v_call: TRBV12-5
cdr3_length: 9
j_call: TRBJ1-2
cdr3_aa: ASGLGRTAT

v_call: TRBV12-3/TRBV12-4
cdr3_length: 11
j_call: TRBJ1-1
cdr3_aa: ASSLGGNTEAF

v_call: TRBV3-1/TRBV3-2
cdr3_length: 14
j_call: TRBJ1-2
cdr3_aa: ASSQDLTGGSEGYT

v_call: TRBV25-1
cdr3_length: 13
j_call: TRBJ1-2
cdr3_aa: ASSESDTQYTGYT

v_call: TRBV6-5
cdr3_length: 12
j_call: TRBJ1-4
cdr3_aa: ASSPQATNEKLF

v_call: TRBV20-1
cdr3_length: 15
j_call: TRBJ2-1
cdr3_aa: SASTTLNLRSYNEQF

v_call: TRBV15
cdr3_length: 12
j_call: TRBJ1-2
cdr3_aa: ATSRLGGTYGYT

v_call: TRBV18
cdr3_length: 14
j_call: TRBJ2-2
cdr3_aa: ASSPVGQGNTGELF

v_call: TRBV11-2
cdr3_length: 12
j_call: TRBJ1-1
cdr3_aa: ASSFIAGSTEAF

v_call: TRBV2
cdr3_length: 12
j_call: TRBJ1-4
cdr3_aa: ATSSQGYNEKLF

v_call: TRBV7-9
cdr3_length: 13
j_call: TRBJ1-2
cdr3_aa: ASSLSQQGVHGYT

v_call: TRBV28
cdr3_length: 12
j_call: TRBJ1-2
cdr3_aa: ASSLLETFRGYT

v_call: TRBV5-1
cdr3_length: 12
j_call: TRBJ1-1
cdr3_aa: ASSTRREGAEAF

v_call: TRBV19
cdr3_length: 12
j_call: TRBJ2-5
cdr3_aa: ASSITGFRETQY

v_call: TRBV30
cdr3_length: 9
j_call: TRBJ1-1
cdr3_aa: AWGLLAEAF

v_call: TRBV6-5
cdr3_length: 12
j_call: TRBJ1-1
cdr3_aa: ASRINRRNTEAF

v_call: TRBV28
cdr3_length: 11
j_call: TRBJ1-2
cdr3_aa: ASSLRDRYGYT

v_call: TRBV5-1
cdr3_length: 14
j_call: TRBJ2-6
cdr3_aa: ASSLTASSGANVLT